A single sample gave rise to the 9 T cell receptor beta chains below, sequenced in a study of T-cell memory formation after mild COVID-19. Using its own MiXCR run on the 5' RACE reads, TCRdb lists one record per CDR3 protein. The table lists 250,000 to 300,000 distinct CDR3 sequences, around 15% of them singletons. The source material was PBMCs or a T cell subset sorted from them (not recorded which). Source of these receptors: a man aged 18 to 29 who had mild COVID-19 (a few samples of this study predate the infection). Cell type and time point are not known.

This clonotype was picked up a small number of times. The chain is built from TRBV5-5 and TRBJ2-5; TRBD1 agrees at 7 bases. Trimming took 4 bases from V and 7 from J; bases not matched to a gene: 4. The CDR3 consists of 12 residues. Germline values: CDR1 SGHKS, CDR2 YYEKEE (reference sequence). CDR3 loop: CASSNTGVTQYF. The CDR3 nucleotides read TGTGCCAGCAGCAATACAGGGGTGACCCAGTACTTC.

The chain employs TRBV7-2 and TRBJ1-2; perhaps TRBD1 as D (6 bases). With 5 bases removed from V and 9 bases from J, the gap between germline ends came to 13 bases. CDR3 length: 12 residues. Per germline, CDR1 SGHTA and CDR2 FQGNSA. The CDR3 is CASSRRQESYTF. Written as DNA, the CDR3 is TGTGCCAGCAGCCGCCGACAGGAAAGCTACACCTTC.

In this sample, this clonotype turned up a few times. This chain connects TRBV6-5 to TRBJ1-2; 8 bases agree with TRBD1. The CDR3 loop spans 15 amino acids. After removal of 0 bases from V and 4 bases from J, the junction contained 4 bases not matched to a gene. The germline V gene encodes CDR1 MNHEY and CDR2 SVGAGI. The CDR3 is CASSYSRTGSYGYTF. CDR3 DNA sequence: TGTGCCAGCAGTTACTCGAGGACAGGGAGCTATGGCTACACCTTC.

This clonotype was counted between two and nine times. This chain uses TRBV12-3 or TRBV12-4 with TRBJ1-1, with D unclear. Deletions cut 8 bases from V and 3 bases from J, with 19 bases between. CDR3 length: 15 amino acids. The CDR3 spells CASAPSGVWDTEAFF. The CDR3 coding sequence is TGTGCCAGCGCCCCGAGCGGGGTTTGGGACACTGAAGCTTTCTTT.

This clonotype was counted only a few times. The chain recombines TRBV5-1 with TRBJ2-3; 12 bases line up with TRBD2. The CDR3 has 14 amino acids. Unmatched junction bases numbered 2, after V lost 6 bases and J lost 3 bases. Germline CDR1 and CDR2: SGHRS and YFSETQ. CDR3 sequence reads: CASKLAGGTDTQYF. Here the CDR3 DNA reads TGCGCCAGCAAACTAGCGGGGGGTACAGATACGCAGTATTTT. The full variable domain, its missing parts supplied by reference TRBV5-1 and TRBJ2-3, is KAGVTQTPRYLIKTRGQQVTLSCSPISGHRSVSWYQQTPGQGLQFLFEYFSETQRNKGNFPGRFSGRQFSNSRSEMNVSTLELGDSALYLCASKLAGGTDTQYFGPGTRLTVL.

This chain links TRBV12-3 or TRBV12-4 with TRBJ1-1; D is uncertain. Trimming took 6 bases from V and 0 from J, leaving 8 bases between them. CDR3 size: 13 residues. The CDR3 spells CASRLNMNTEAFF. CDR3 sequence (DNA): TGTGCCAGCAGACTTAACATGAACACTGAAGCTTTCTTT.

This rearrangement joins TRBV7-9 to TRBJ2-5, with D perhaps TRBD1 (6 bases). Trimming left V 3 bases short and J 5 bases short, with 13 bases between. Germline-derived CDR1 and CDR2 are SEHNR and FQNEAQ (reference sequence). The CDR3 has 14 amino acids. The CDR3, as DNA: TGTGCCAGCAGCTTGGCACAGGGCTGGGAGACCCAGTACTTC. Its protein product is CASSLAQGWETQYF.

The sample holds a few counts of this clonotype. This chain joins TRBV20-1 and TRBJ1-5; D is perhaps TRBD1 (5 bases). This CDR3 comprises 12 residues. V was trimmed by 8 bases and J by 6 bases, leaving 14 bases between them. Germline-derived CDR1 and CDR2 are DFQATT and SNEGSKA (reference sequence). The DNA of the CDR3 is TGCAGTTCGGGACCTTTGGGTCAGCCCCAGCATTTT. This sequence encodes CSSGPLGQPQHF.

This clonotype was recorded a few times. This rearrangement joins TRBV6-5 to TRBJ1-2; 7 bases match TRBD1. CDR1 is MNHEY, CDR2 SVGAGI, per germline. The CDR3 runs 12 residues. The ends lost 3 bases at V and 8 bases at J; junction bases unmatched: 3. The CDR3, as DNA: TGTGCCAGCAGTTATACAGGGGAAGGCTACACCTTC. The encoded protein is CASSYTGEGYTF.